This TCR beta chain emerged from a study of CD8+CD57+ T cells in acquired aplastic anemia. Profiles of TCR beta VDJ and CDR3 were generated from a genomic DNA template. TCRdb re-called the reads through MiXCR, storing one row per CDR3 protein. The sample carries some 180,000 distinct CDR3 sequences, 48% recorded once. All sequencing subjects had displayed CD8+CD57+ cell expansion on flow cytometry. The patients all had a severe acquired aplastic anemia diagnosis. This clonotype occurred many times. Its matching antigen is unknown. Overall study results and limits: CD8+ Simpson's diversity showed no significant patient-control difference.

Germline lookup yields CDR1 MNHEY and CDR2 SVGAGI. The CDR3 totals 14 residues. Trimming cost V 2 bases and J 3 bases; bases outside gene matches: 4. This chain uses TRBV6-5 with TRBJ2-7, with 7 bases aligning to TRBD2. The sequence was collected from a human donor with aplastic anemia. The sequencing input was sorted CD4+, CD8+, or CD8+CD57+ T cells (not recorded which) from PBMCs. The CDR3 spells CASSYGGDYYEQYF. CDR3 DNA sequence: TGTGCCAGCAGTTACGGGGGGGACTACTACGAGCAGTACTTC.